This TCR beta chain was sequenced during a study of blood T cell repertoires in COVID-19. Study details: COVID-19 samples collected from the United States, Italy and Spain covered acute and convalescent phases. Sample material is recorded as cDNA or gDNA derived from T cells, B-cell-depleted T cells, or PBMCs.

CDR3 length: 14 amino acids. V lost 2 bases, J lost 0 bases, and 7 bases lay in between. The V gene's germline CDR1 is MDHEN and CDR2 SYDVKM. Comments on this clone: Other DNA sequences in the sample encode the same CDR3.

Per the original data handling: Reference gene primer amplification gave estimated nucleated cell counts. Some clones are missing from TCRdb's copy, which holds only in-frame ones; the method was immunoSEQ multiplex PCR. That table supplies the V and J calls and clone size; D and trimming were determined from the DNA. The sample contains over 65,000 clones, around four fifths of which appear only once. The gene calls are TRBV28 and TRBJ1-2; tentative D call: TRBD1 (5 bases). This TCR came from a man older than 75 with active or convalescent COVID-19. The sample was peripheral blood. The CDR3 bases are TGTGCCAGCAGTTTAGGGGGGTCTAACTATGGCTACACCTTC. This sequence encodes CASSLGGSNYGYTF.